This T cell receptor beta chain was observed in a study of T cells in localized non-small cell lung cancer. Whole-study findings and limits: The appearance of a median 57 of the top 100 tumor clones was seen in adjacent lung. Uninvolved nearby lung showed the greatest T cell clonality, exceeding that found in tumor. A higher density of T cells in blood coincided with extended overall survival.

The V end was cut by 6 bases, the J end by 0 bases, with 12 bases between. This CDR3 has 14 residues. CDR1 is MDHEN, CDR2 SYDVKM, per germline. This clone occurred a few times. As yet, its antigen is unknown. Assay used: immunoSEQ multiplex PCR; TCRdb lists only in-frame clones, some missing. The data contain nearly 25,000 clones, approximately 86% of them singletons. The chain employs TRBV28 and TRBJ2-7; D perhaps matches TRBD2 (6 bases). This TCR came from a male donor at least 60 years old with stage II squamous cell lung carcinoma. This specimen consisted of peripheral blood, obtained before any cancer treatment. CDR3 nucleotide sequence: TGTGCCAGCAGCCTTAGCGGAAGCTCCTACGAGCAGTACTTC. Translation: CASSLSGSSYEQYF.